This T cell receptor beta chain was sequenced in a study of control samples from healthy donors and cancer patients. The assay was immunoSEQ multiplex PCR, and TCRdb's table has in-frame clones only and misses some. The sample has some 120,000 clones, approximately 92% seen once. The CDR3 runs to 15 residues. Germline CDR1 and CDR2: SGHTS and YDEGEE. The germline V and J ends were trimmed by 3 bases and 9 bases, with 16 bases remaining between them. The rearrangement links TRBV5-8 to TRBJ1-6; D not resolved. Sequences were obtained from PBMCs. This receptor was obtained from a man older than 75 with head and neck cancer. CDR3 region: CASSWTRGSSSPLHF. The CDR3 nucleotides are TGTGCCAGCAGCTGGACGCGAGGGAGTAGTTCACCCCTCCACTTT.